This TCR beta chain appears in the sequencing data of a study of technical replicates of blood from several donors. V gave up 4 bases and J gave up 3 bases, with 13 bases separating them. The V gene's germline CDR1 is MNHEY and CDR2 SVGAGI. The CDR3 covers 14 residues. Using immunoSEQ multiplex PCR, the repertoire was profiled, and TCRdb retains in-frame clones only, with some absent. The table lists tens of thousands of clones, approximately 95% of them singletons, with approximately 0.4% in the top ten. V gene TRBV6-5 combines with J gene TRBJ2-7; D is perhaps TRBD1 (6 bases). The sample was T cells isolated from PBMCs. This clonotype was sampled from a human donor in good health. DNA of the CDR3: TGTGCCAGCAGTTTAGGGACACCTGGCTACGAGCAGTACTTC. This sequence encodes CASSLGTPGYEQYF.